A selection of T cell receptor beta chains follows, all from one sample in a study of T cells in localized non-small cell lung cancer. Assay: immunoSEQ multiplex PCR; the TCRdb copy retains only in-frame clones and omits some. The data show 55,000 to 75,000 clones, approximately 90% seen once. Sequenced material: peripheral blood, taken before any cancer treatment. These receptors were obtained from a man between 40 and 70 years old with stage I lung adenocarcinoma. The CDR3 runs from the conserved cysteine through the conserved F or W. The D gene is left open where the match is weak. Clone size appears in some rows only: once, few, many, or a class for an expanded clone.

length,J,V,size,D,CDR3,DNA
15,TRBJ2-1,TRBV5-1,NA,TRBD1,CASSTGQGAYNEQFF,TGCGCCAGCAGCACTGGACAGGGTGCTTACAATGAGCAGTTCTTC
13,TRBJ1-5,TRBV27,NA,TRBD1,CASGGTEYQPQHF,TGTGCCAGCGGGGGGACAGAATATCAGCCCCAGCATTTT
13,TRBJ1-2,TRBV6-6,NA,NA,CASSYLANYGYTF,TGTGCCAGCAGTTACTTGGCTAACTATGGCTACACCTTC
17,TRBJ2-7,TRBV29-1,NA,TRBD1,CSVDGGAAGTATYEQYF,TGCAGCGTTGATGGGGGTGCGGCCGGGACAGCTACCTACGAGCAGTACTTC
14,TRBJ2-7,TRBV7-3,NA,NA,CASSLTGGSREQYF,TGTGCCAGCAGCTTAACAGGCGGATCTCGTGAGCAGTACTTC
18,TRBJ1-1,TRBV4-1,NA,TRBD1,CASSQGPDRAERNTEAFF,TGCGCCAGCAGCCAAGGCCCGGACAGGGCGGAGAGGAACACTGAAGCTTTCTTT
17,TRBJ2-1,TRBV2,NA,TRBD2,CASSTGTSGSLYNEQFF,TGTGCCAGCAGTACCGGGACTAGCGGGAGCCTTTACAATGAGCAGTTCTTC
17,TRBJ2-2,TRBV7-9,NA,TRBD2,CASSPSPLAGDTGELFF,TGTGCCAGCAGCCCGAGTCCCCTAGCGGGAGACACCGGGGAGCTGTTTTTT
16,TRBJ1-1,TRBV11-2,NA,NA,CASSLLLESKSTEAFF,TGTGCCAGCAGCTTGCTCCTGGAGTCGAAAAGCACTGAAGCTTTCTTT
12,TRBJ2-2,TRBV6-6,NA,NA,CAGGANTGELFF,TGTGCCGGCGGGGCAAACACCGGGGAGCTGTTTTTT
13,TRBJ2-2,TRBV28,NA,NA,CAIRDYGGRELFF,TGTGCCATCCGGGACTACGGGGGCCGGGAGCTGTTTTTT
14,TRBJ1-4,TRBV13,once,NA,CASSENSGNEKLFF,TGTGCCAGCAGCGAAAACAGTGGGAATGAAAAACTGTTTTTT
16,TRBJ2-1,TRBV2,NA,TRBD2,CASSPILAVGYNEQFF,TGTGCCAGCAGCCCAATACTAGCGGTAGGGTACAATGAGCAGTTCTTC
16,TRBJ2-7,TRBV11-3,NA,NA,CASSSPAAIFGGEQYF,TGTGCCAGCAGCTCCCCCGCTGCGATCTTCGGTGGCGAGCAGTACTTC
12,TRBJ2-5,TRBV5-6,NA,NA,CASSEGMETQYF,TGTGCCAGCAGCGAGGGAATGGAGACCCAGTACTTC
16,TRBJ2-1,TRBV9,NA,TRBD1,CASSATGGSSYNEQFF,TGTGCCAGCAGCGCGACAGGGGGTAGCTCCTACAATGAGCAGTTCTTC
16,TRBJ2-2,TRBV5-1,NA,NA,CASSLVRGPNTGELFF,TGCGCCAGCAGCTTGGTTAGGGGCCCGAACACCGGGGAGCTGTTTTTT
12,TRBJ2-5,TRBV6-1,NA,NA,CASSEDLETQYF,TGTGCCAGCAGTGAAGATCTAGAGACCCAGTACTTC
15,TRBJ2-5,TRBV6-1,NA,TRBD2,CASSLLTSGEETQYF,TGTGCCAGCAGTCTACTGACTAGCGGTGAAGAGACCCAGTACTTC
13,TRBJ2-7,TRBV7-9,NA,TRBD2,CASSSRTSYEQYF,TGTGCCAGCAGCTCCAGGACTAGCTACGAGCAGTACTTC
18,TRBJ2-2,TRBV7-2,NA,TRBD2,CASSLVGLAGGITGELFF,TGTGCCAGCAGCTTAGTGGGACTAGCGGGAGGTATCACCGGGGAGCTGTTTTTT
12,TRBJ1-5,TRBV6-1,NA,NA,CASREGLEPQHF,TGTGCCAGCCGAGAGGGCCTGGAGCCCCAGCATTTT
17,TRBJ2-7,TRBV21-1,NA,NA,CASSCSPATTVSYEQYF,TGTGCCAGCAGCTGCTCTCCTGCGACGACGGTTTCCTACGAGCAGTACTTC
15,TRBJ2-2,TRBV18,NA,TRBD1,CASSPRDSAGGELFF,TGTGCCAGCTCACCGAGGGACAGTGCGGGTGGGGAGCTGTTTTTT
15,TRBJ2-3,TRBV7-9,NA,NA,CASSLAGGSTDTQYF,TGTGCCAGCAGCTTAGCAGGGGGAAGCACAGATACGCAGTATTTT
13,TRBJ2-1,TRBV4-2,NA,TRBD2,CASSQGLAGEQFF,TGTGCCAGCAGCCAAGGACTAGCGGGGGAGCAGTTCTTC
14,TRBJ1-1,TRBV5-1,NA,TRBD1,CASSLGQGFTEAFF,TGCGCCAGCAGCTTGGGACAGGGGTTCACTGAAGCTTTCTTT
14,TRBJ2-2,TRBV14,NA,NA,CASSLRTAPGELFF,TGTGCCAGCAGCCTACGGACTGCCCCGGGGGAGCTGTTTTTT
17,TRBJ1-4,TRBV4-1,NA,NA,CASSQERRHPTNEKLFF,TGCGCCAGCAGCCAAGAGAGAAGACACCCAACTAATGAAAAACTGTTTTTT
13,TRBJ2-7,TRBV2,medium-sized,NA,CASRKGSGYEQYF,TGTGCCAGCAGGAAGGGCTCGGGTTACGAGCAGTACTTC
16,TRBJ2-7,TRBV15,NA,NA,CATSRGDIVQGYEQYF,TGTGCCACCAGCAGAGGGGACATCGTCCAGGGCTACGAGCAGTACTTC
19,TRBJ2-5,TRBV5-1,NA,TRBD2,CASSLDGTSGRIAQETQYF,TGCGCCAGCAGCTTGGACGGGACTAGCGGGAGGATTGCACAAGAGACCCAGTACTTC
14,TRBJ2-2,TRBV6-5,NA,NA,CASSYSGVTGELFF,TGTGCCAGCAGTTACAGTGGGGTCACCGGGGAGCTGTTTTTT
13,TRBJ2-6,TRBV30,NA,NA,CAWNPPGANVLTF,TGTGCCTGGAATCCCCCTGGGGCCAACGTCCTGACTTTC
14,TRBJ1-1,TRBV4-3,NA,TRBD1,CASSHTGAGTEAFF,TGCGCCAGCAGCCACACAGGGGCGGGCACTGAAGCTTTCTTT
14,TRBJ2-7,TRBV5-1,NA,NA,CASSVSRGPYEQYF,TGCGCCAGCAGCGTGTCCCGGGGCCCCTACGAGCAGTACTTC
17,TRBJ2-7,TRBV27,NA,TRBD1,CASSYRQIPGQKYEQYF,TGTGCCAGCAGCTACCGCCAAATTCCGGGACAGAAATACGAGCAGTACTTC
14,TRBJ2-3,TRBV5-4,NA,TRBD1,CASSPGQGGDTQYF,TGTGCCAGCAGCCCCGGACAGGGTGGGGATACGCAGTATTTT
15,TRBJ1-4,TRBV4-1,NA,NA,CASSQDFPGVEKLFF,TGCGCCAGCAGCCAAGATTTTCCCGGGGTTGAAAAACTGTTTTTT
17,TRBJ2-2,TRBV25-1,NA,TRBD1,CASSELTGGGKTGELFF,TGTGCCAGCAGTGAATTAACAGGGGGTGGGAAGACCGGGGAGCTGTTTTTT
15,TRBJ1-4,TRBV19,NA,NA,CASSTGIATNEKLFF,TGTGCCAGTAGTACGGGAATTGCAACTAATGAAAAACTGTTTTTT